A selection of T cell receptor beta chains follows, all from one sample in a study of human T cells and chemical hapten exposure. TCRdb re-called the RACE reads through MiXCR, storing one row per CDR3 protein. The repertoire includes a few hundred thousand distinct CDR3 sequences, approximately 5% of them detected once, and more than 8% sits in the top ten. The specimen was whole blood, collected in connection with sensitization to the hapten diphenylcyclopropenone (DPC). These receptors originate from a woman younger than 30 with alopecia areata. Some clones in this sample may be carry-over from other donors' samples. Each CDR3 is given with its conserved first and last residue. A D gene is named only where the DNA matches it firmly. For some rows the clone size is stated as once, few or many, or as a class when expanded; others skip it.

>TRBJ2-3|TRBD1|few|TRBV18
CASSPVQGAGTDTQYF
TGTGCCAGCTCACCTGTACAGGGGGCTGGCACAGATACGCAGTATTTT
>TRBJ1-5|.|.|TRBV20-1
CSAREASNQPQHF
TGCAGTGCTAGAGAAGCCAGCAATCAGCCCCAGCATTTT
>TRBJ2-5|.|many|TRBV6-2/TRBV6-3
CASSLDRNQETQYF
TGTGCCAGCAGCTTGGACAGAAACCAAGAGACCCAGTACTTC
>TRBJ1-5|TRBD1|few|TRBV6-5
CASNRGRGQPQHF
TGTGCCAGCAACAGGGGGCGCGGGCAGCCCCAGCATTTT
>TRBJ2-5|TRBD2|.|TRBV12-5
CASGRAGDQETQYF
TGTGCTAGTGGACGCGCGGGGGACCAAGAGACCCAGTACTTC
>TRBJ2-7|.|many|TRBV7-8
CASSLGAGAYEQYF
TGTGCCAGCAGCTTAGGGGCAGGAGCCTACGAGCAGTACTTC
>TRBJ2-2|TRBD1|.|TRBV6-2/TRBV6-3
CASRSPGQTNTGELFF
TGTGCCAGCAGATCTCCGGGACAGACGAACACCGGGGAGCTGTTTTTT
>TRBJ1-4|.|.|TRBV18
CASSPRQAGATNEKLFF
TGTGCCAGCTCACCAAGGCAGGCCGGCGCAACTAATGAAAAACTGTTTTTT
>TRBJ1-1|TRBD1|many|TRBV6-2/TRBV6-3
CASSYSGRGRTEAFF
TGTGCCAGCAGTTATTCGGGCAGGGGGCGGACTGAAGCTTTCTTT
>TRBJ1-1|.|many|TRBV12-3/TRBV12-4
CASSWLWDTEAFF
TGTGCCAGCAGTTGGTTATGGGACACTGAAGCTTTCTTT
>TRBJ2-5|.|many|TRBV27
CASSSGTAKTQYF
TGTGCCAGCTCGTCGGGAACCGCAAAGACCCAGTACTTC
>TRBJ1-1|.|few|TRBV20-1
CSARDPKDLNTEAFF
TGCAGTGCTAGAGATCCCAAAGATTTGAACACTGAAGCTTTCTTT
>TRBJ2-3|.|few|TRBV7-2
CASGSLAADTQYF
TGTGCCAGCGGGTCCTTAGCGGCAGATACGCAGTATTTT
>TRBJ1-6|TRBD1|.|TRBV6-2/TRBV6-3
CASSYKRTGRISPLHF
TGTGCCAGCAGTTACAAAAGGACAGGGCGGATTTCACCCCTCCACTTT